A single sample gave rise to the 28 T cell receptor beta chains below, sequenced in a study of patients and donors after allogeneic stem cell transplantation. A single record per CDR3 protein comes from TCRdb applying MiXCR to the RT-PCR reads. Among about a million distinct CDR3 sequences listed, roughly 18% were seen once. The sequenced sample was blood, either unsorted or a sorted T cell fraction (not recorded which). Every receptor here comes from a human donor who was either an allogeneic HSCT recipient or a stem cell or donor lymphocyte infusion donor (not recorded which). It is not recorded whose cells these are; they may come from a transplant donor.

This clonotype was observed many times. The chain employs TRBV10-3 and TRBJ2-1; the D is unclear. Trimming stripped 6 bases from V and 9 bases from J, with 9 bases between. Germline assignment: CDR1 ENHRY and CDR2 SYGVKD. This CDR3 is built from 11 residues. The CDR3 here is CAISLESEQFF. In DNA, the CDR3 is TGTGCCATCAGCCTAGAAAGTGAGCAGTTCTTC.

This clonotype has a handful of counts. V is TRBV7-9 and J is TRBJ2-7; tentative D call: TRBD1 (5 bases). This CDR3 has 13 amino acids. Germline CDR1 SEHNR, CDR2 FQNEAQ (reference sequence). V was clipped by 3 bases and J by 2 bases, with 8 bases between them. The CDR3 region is CASSFQGTYEQYF. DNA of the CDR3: TGTGCCAGCAGCTTCCAGGGTACCTACGAGCAGTACTTC.

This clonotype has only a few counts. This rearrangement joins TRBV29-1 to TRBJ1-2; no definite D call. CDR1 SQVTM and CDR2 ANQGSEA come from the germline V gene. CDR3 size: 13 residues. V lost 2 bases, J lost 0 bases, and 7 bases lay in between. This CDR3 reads CSVENLANYGYTF. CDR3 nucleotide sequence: TGCAGCGTTGAAAATCTGGCTAACTATGGCTACACCTTC.

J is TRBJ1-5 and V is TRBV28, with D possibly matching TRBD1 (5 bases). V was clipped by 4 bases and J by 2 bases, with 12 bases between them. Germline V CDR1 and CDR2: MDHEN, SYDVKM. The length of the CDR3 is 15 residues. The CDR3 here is CASSSGRRGNQPQHF. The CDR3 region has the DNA TGTGCCAGCAGTTCAGGGAGAAGAGGCAATCAGCCCCAGCATTTT. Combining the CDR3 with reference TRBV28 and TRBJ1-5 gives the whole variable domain DVKVTQSSRYLVKRTGEKVFLECVQDMDHENMFWYRQDPGLGLRLIYFSYDVKMKEKGDIPEGYSVSREKKERFSLILESASTNQTSMYLCASSSGRRGNQPQHFGDGTRLSIL.

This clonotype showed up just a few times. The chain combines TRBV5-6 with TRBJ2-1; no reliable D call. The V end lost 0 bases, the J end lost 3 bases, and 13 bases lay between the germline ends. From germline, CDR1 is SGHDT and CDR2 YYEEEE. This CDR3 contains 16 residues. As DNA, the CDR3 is TGTGCCAGCAGCTTGGTGATGGGTGAGATCTACAATGAGCAGTTCTTC. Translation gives CASSLVMGEIYNEQFF. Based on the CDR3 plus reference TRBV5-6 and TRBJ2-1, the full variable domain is DAGVTQSPTHLIKTRGQQVTLRCSPKSGHDTVSWYQQALGQGPQFIFQYYEEEERQRGNFPDRFSGHQFPNYSSELNVNALLLGDSALYLCASSLVMGEIYNEQFFGPGTRLTVL.

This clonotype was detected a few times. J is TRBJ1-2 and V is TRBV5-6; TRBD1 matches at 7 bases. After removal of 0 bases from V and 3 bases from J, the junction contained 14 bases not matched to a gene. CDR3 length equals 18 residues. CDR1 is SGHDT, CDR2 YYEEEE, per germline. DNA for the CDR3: TGTGCCAGCAGCTTGGTCCAGGGGGGTAACAGTGGGTACTATGGCTACACCTTC. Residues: CASSLVQGGNSGYYGYTF.

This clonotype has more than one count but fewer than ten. The CDR3 DNA sequence: TGTGCCAGCATGTACGGGCTCTCTGGGGCCAACGTCCTGACTTTC. Amino acids: CASMYGLSGANVLTF. The chain combines TRBV27 with TRBJ2-6; D remains unclear. Trimming took off 7 bases at V and 0 bases at J, with 10 bases between the two ends. The V gene's germline CDR1 is MNHEY and CDR2 SMNVEV (reference sequence). The CDR3 loop spans 15 amino acids.

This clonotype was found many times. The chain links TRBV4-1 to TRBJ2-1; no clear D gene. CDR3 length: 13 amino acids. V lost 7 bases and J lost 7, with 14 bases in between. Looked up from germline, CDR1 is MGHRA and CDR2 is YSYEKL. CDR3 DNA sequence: TGCGCCAGCAAAAGGGTAGCTGGAAATGAGCAGTTCTTC. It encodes CASKRVAGNEQFF.

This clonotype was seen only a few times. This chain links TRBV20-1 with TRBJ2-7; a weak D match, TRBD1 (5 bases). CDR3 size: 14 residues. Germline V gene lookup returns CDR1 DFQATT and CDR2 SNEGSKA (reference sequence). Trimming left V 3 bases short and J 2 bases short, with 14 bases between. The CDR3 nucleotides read TGCAGTGCTAGCACCCCAGGGTCTCCCTACGAGCAGTACTTC. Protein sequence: CSASTPGSPYEQYF.

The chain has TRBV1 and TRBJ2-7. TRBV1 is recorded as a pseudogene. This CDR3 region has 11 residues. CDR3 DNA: TGCACCAGCAGCCAAGGTGGCGAGCAGTACTTC. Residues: CTSSQGGEQYF.

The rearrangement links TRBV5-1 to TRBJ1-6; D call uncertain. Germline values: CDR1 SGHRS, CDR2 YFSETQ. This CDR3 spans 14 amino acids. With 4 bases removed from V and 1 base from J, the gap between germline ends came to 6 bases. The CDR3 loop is CASSEISYNSPLHF. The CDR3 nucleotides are TGCGCCAGCAGCGAAATTTCCTATAATTCACCCCTCCACTTT.

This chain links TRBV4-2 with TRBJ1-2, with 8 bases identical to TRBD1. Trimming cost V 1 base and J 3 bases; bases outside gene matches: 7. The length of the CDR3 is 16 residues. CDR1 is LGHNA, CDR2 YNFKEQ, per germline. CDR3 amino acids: CASSQGTRGQDYGYTF. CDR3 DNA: TGTGCCAGCAGCCAAGGTACCAGGGGGCAGGACTATGGCTACACCTTC.

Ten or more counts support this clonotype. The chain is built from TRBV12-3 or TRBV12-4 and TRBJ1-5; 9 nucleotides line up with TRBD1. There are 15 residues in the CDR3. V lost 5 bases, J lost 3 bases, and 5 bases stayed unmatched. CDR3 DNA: TGTGCCAGCAGTCTCGGACAGGGGATCAATCAGCCCCAGCATTTT. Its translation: CASSLGQGINQPQHF.

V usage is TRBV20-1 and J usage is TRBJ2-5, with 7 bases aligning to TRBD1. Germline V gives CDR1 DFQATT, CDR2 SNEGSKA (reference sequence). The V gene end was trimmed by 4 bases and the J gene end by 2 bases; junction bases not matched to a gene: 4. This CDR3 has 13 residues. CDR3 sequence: CSAKGTEQETQYF. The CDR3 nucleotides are TGCAGTGCTAAGGGGACAGAACAAGAGACCCAGTACTTC.

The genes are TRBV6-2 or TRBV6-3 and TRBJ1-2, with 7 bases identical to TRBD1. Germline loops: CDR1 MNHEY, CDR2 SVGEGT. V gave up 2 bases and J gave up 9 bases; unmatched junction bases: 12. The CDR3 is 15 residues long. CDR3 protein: CASSYGRDRSGSYTF. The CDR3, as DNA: TGTGCCAGCAGTTACGGACGGGACAGATCCGGAAGCTACACCTTC.

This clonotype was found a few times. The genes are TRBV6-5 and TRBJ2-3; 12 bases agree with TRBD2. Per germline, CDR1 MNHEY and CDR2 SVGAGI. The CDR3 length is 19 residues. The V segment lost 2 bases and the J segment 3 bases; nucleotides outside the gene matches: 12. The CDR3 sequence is CASSYRAPLAGGPTDTQYF. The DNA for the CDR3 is TGTGCCAGCAGTTACCGGGCTCCGCTAGCGGGGGGGCCGACAGATACGCAGTATTTT.

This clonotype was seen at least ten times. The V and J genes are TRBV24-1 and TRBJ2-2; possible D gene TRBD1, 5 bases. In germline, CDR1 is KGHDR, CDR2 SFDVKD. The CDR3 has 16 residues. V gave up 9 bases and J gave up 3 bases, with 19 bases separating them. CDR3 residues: CATAEFDSRYTGELFF. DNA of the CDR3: TGTGCCACCGCCGAATTCGACAGTCGCTACACCGGGGAGCTGTTTTTT.

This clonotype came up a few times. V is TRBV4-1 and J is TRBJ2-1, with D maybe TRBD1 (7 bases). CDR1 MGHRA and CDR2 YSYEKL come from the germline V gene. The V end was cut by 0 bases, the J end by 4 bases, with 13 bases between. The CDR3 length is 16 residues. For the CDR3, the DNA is TGCGCCAGCAGCCAAGATACAGGGGAGGTTTACAATGAGCAGTTCTTC. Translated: CASSQDTGEVYNEQFF.

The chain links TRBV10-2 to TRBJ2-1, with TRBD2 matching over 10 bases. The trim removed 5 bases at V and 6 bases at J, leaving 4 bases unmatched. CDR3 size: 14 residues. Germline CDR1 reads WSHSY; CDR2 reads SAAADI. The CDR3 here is CASSPAGGPNEQFF. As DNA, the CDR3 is TGCGCCAGCAGTCCAGCGGGGGGGCCCAATGAGCAGTTCTTC.

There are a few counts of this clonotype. The CDR3 sequence: CSARDSRGGPEAFF. The CDR3 DNA is TGCAGTGCTAGAGATTCTAGAGGAGGCCCTGAAGCTTTCTTT. The chain is built from TRBV20-1 and TRBJ1-1; no definite D call. V was trimmed by 0 bases and J by 6 bases, leaving 14 bases between them. CDR1 and CDR2 from the germline V gene are DFQATT and SNEGSKA (reference sequence). The CDR3 is made up of 14 amino acids.

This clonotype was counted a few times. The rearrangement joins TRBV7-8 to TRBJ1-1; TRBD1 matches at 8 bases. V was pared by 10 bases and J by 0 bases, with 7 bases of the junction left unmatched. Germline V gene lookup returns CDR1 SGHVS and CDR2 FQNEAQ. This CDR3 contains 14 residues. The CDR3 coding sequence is TGTGCCACCACGGACAGGGTACTGAACACTGAAGCTTTCTTT. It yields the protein CATTDRVLNTEAFF. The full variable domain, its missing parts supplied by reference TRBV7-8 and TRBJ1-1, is GAGVSQSPRYKVAKRGQDVALRCDPISGHVSLFWYQQALGQGPEFLTYFQNEAQLDKSGLPSDRFFAERPEGSVSTLKIQRTQQEDSAVYLCATTDRVLNTEAFFGQGTRLTVV.

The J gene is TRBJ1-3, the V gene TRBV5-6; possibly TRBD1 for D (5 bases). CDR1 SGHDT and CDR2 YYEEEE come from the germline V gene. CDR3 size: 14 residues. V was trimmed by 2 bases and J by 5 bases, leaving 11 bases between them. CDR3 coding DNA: TGTGCCAGCAGCTTCGGGGCATCACGAAACACCATATATTTT. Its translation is CASSFGASRNTIYF.

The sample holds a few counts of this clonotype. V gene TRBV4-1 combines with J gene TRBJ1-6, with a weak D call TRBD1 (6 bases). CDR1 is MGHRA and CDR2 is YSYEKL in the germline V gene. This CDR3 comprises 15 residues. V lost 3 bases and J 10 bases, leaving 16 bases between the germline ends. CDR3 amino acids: CASSQVQGGSSPLHF. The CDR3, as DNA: TGCGCCAGCAGCCAGGTACAGGGAGGCAGCTCACCCCTCCACTTT.

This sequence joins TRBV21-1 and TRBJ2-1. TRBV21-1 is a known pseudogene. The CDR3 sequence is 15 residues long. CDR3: CASGRISRNYNEQFF. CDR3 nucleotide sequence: TGTGCCAGCGGACGGATTTCGCGAAACTACAATGAGCAGTTCTTC.

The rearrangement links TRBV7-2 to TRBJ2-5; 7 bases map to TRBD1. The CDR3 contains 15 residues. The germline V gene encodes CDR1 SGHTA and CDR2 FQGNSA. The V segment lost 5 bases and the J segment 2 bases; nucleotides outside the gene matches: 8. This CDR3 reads CASSPRDRSQETQYF. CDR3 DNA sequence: TGTGCCAGCAGCCCCCGGGACAGATCACAAGAGACCCAGTACTTC.

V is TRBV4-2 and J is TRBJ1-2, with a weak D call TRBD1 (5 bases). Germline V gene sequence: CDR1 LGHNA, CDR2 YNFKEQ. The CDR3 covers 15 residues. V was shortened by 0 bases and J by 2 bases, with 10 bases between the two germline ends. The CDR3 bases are TGTGCCAGCAGCCAAGAGCCGGGACGGAACTATGGCTACACCTTC. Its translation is CASSQEPGRNYGYTF.

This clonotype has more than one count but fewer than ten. This CDR3 reads CASSLNRPGLATREQYF. Written as DNA, the CDR3 is TGCGCCAGCAGCTTAAACAGACCGGGACTAGCGACGCGCGAGCAGTACTTC. V gene TRBV5-1 combines with J gene TRBJ2-7, with 10 bases lining up with TRBD2. CDR1 and CDR2 (germline): SGHRS, YFSETQ. The CDR3 spans 17 residues. Trimming removed 2 bases from V and 6 bases from J; junction bases left unmatched: 14.

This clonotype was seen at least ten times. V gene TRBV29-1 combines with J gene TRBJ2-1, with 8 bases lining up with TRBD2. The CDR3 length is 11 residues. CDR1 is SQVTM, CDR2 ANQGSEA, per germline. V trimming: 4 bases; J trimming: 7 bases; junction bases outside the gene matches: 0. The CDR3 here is CSVAGGNEQFF. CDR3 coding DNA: TGCAGCGTTGCGGGAGGGAATGAGCAGTTCTTC.